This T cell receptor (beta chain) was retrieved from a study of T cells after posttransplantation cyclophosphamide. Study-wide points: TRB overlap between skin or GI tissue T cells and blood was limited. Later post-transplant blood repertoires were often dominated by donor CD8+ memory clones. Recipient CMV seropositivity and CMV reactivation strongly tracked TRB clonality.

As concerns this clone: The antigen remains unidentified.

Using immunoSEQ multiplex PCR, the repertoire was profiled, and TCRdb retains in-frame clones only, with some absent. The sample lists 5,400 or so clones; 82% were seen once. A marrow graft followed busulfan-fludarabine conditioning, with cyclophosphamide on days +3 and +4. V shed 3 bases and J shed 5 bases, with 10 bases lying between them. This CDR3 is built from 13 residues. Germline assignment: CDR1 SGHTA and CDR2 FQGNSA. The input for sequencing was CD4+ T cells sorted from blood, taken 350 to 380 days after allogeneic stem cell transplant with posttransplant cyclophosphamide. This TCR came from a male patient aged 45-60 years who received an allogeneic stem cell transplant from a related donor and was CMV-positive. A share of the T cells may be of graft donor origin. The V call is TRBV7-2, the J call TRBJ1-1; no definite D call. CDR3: CASSFGAGTEAFF. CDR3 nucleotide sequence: TGTGCCAGCAGCTTTGGAGCCGGGACTGAAGCTTTCTTT.